Below, 12 T cell receptor beta chains from the same sample are listed, as sequenced in a study of blood T cell repertoires in COVID-19. Clones were read by immunoSEQ multiplex PCR, and TCRdb kept only the in-frame ones, dropping some. The sample has 200,000 to 250,000 clones, 87% seen once. Sequencing was done on a sample of PBMCs or T cells enriched from blood (not recorded which). These receptors originate from a man aged 25 to 40 who had recovered from COVID-19.

The V call is TRBV24-1, the J call TRBJ2-5; the match to TRBD1 covers 7 bases. This CDR3 contains 15 residues. V was clipped by 3 bases and J by 1 base; unmatched bases: 4. Germline assignment: CDR1 KGHDR and CDR2 SFDVKD. The CDR3 loop is CATSDGGQIQETQYF. In DNA form, the CDR3 reads TGTGCCACCAGTGATGGGGGACAGATCCAAGAGACCCAGTACTTC.

The chain employs TRBV27 and TRBJ2-2, with 11 bases aligning to TRBD2. Per germline, CDR1 MNHEY and CDR2 SMNVEV (reference sequence). V lost 4 bases and J lost 4; bases outside the gene matches: 5. The CDR3 extends over 16 amino acids. CDR3 DNA: TGTGCCAGCAGTTCCGGACTAGCGGGCCCCACCGGGGAGCTGTTTTTT. Translation: CASSSGLAGPTGELFF.

The chain combines TRBV6-6 with TRBJ2-7; no definite D call. This CDR3 has 14 amino acids. The germline V and J ends were trimmed by 2 bases and 0 bases, with 8 bases remaining between them. Per the germline V gene, CDR1 is MNHNY and CDR2 is SVGAGI (reference sequence). DNA for the CDR3: TGTGCCAGCAGTTACCCGAGTAGCTCCTACGAGCAGTACTTC. This codes for CASSYPSSSYEQYF.

CDR3 in amino acids: CASRGQGGSYEQYF. The CDR3 coding sequence is TGTGCCAGTAGGGGACAGGGGGGATCCTACGAGCAGTACTTC. The chain links TRBV19 to TRBJ2-7, with 11 bases fitting TRBD1. This CDR3 region has 14 residues. After removal of 6 bases from V and 1 base from J, the junction contained 2 bases not matched to a gene. The germline gives CDR1 LNHDA, CDR2 SQIVND (reference sequence). The whole variable domain, filled in from reference TRBV19 and TRBJ2-7, reads DGGITQSPKYLFRKEGQNVTLSCEQNLNHDAMYWYRQDPGQGLRLIYYSQIVNDFQKGDIAEGYSVSREKKESFPLTVTSAQKNPTAFYLCASRGQGGSYEQYFGPGTRLTVT.

This sequence joins TRBV18 and TRBJ1-1, with a weak D call TRBD1 (5 bases). CDR1 and CDR2 (germline): KGHSH, LQKENI. The CDR3 is made up of 13 amino acids. Deletions cut 0 bases from V and 5 bases from J, with 7 bases between. The CDR3 sequence: CASSPPGATEAFF. CDR3 in DNA: TGTGCCAGCTCACCACCAGGGGCTACTGAAGCTTTCTTT.

The chain carries TRBV18 and TRBJ2-2, with 11 bases matching TRBD2. V lost 3 bases, J lost 2 bases, and 8 bases stayed unmatched. The CDR3 contains 18 residues. Germline values: CDR1 KGHSH, CDR2 LQKENI. Here the CDR3 DNA reads TGTGCCAGCTCACCTGCCTCTAGCGGGGGGCAAAACACCGGGGAGCTGTTTTTT. The encoded protein is CASSPASSGGQNTGELFF.

The genes are TRBV30 and TRBJ1-1; the D gene is possibly TRBD1 (5 bases). Trimming took 3 bases from V and 3 from J, leaving 11 bases between them. The CDR3 contains 13 residues. Per germline, CDR1 GTSNPN and CDR2 SVGIG (reference sequence). CDR3 residues: CAWRAGRDTEAFF. The CDR3 DNA reads as TGTGCCTGGAGGGCCGGCAGGGACACTGAAGCTTTCTTT. The full variable domain, its missing parts supplied by reference TRBV30 and TRBJ1-1, is SQTIHQWPATLVQPVGSPLSLECTVEGTSNPNLYWYRQAAGRGLQLLFYSVGIGQISSEVPQNLSASRPQDRQFILSSKKLLLSDSGFYLCAWRAGRDTEAFFGQGTRLTVV.

The chain uses TRBV6-2 or TRBV6-3 and TRBJ2-7; D possibly corresponds to TRBD1 (6 bases). From germline, CDR1 is MNHEY and CDR2 SVGEGT. The V end was cut by 2 bases, the J end by 2 bases, with 16 bases between. The CDR3 contains 16 residues. DNA of the CDR3: TGTGCCAGCAGTTACACTACAGGGCTAACTCCCTACGAGCAGTACTTC. It encodes CASSYTTGLTPYEQYF.

The rearrangement links TRBV29-1 to TRBJ2-7; a possible D gene is TRBD2 (6 bases). Trimming shortened V by 4 bases and J by 4 bases, and 32 bases separated the two germline ends. The CDR3 sequence is 19 residues long. Germline CDR1 is SQVTM and CDR2 is ANQGSEA. As DNA, the CDR3 is TGCAGCGTTGGAGTCCAGAGTCACCGAAACCGCGGGGCGGGATACGAGCAGTACTTC. Translation gives CSVGVQSHRNRGAGYEQYF.

This clone occurred a few times. V usage is TRBV9 and J usage is TRBJ1-2; tentatively, D is TRBD1 (6 bases). V lost 4 bases, J lost 0 bases, and 10 bases lay in between. The CDR3 runs 14 residues. Germline-derived CDR1 and CDR2 are SGDLS and YYNGEE. CDR3 sequence (DNA): TGTGCCAGCAGCTCCGGACAGTCTAACTATGGCTACACCTTC. The encoded protein is CASSSGQSNYGYTF.

This clone occurred once. The chain combines TRBV5-1 with TRBJ1-2; tentatively, D is TRBD1 (5 bases). The V gene's germline CDR1 is SGHRS and CDR2 YFSETQ. The CDR3 sequence is 14 residues long. The V end lost 0 bases, the J end lost 4 bases, and 10 bases lay between the germline ends. For the CDR3, the DNA is TGCGCCAGCAGCTTGGAGGGGCCCCTCTATGGCTACACCTTC. Its translation: CASSLEGPLYGYTF.

The chain joins TRBV7-9 to TRBJ2-7; possible D gene TRBD2, 6 bases. Germline values: CDR1 SEHNR, CDR2 FQNEAQ (reference sequence). The CDR3 is made up of 14 amino acids. V gave up 2 bases and J gave up 4 bases, with 12 bases separating them. Here the CDR3 DNA reads TGTGCCAGCAGCTTAACGACTAGTACTTACGAGCAGTACTTC. It codes for CASSLTTSTYEQYF.